What follows are 21 T cell receptor beta chains derived from one specimen sequenced in a study of T cell responses to AZD1222 COVID-19 vaccine. Here immunoSEQ multiplex PCR was the method, and the copy in TCRdb shows in-frame clones only, minus some. This table has roughly 180,000 clones, 90% to 95% appearing once. The input for sequencing was peripheral blood, taken 28 days after the second AZD1222 dose. All receptors come from an adult who received the AZD1222 COVID-19 vaccine.

The chain couples TRBV5-1 to TRBJ2-5, with a tentative D call TRBD2 (5 bases). This CDR3 has 15 amino acids. The germline V gene has CDR1 SGHRS and CDR2 YFSETQ. Trimming removed 4 bases from V and 2 bases from J, with 15 bases in between. The CDR3 DNA sequence: TGCGCCAGCAGCCAGGACTCGCAAGGGCAAGAGACCCAGTACTTC. Translated, it gives CASSQDSQGQETQYF.

The chain uses TRBV7-9 and TRBJ2-2, with D perhaps given as TRBD1 or TRBD2 (5 bases each). The CDR3 is made up of 15 amino acids. Trimming pared 5 bases from V and 1 base from J, leaving 11 bases between. Germline V CDR1 and CDR2: SEHNR, FQNEAQ (reference sequence). CDR3 protein: CASSPRDRNTGELFF. CDR3 DNA: TGTGCCAGCAGCCCTAGGGACCGGAACACCGGGGAGCTGTTTTTT.

The chain joins TRBV7-9 to TRBJ2-6; D is unclear. Germline V gene data show CDR1 as SEHNR and CDR2 as FQNEAQ (reference sequence). The CDR3 is 14 amino acids. Trimming took 5 bases from V and 6 from J, leaving 11 bases between them. The CDR3 region has the DNA TGTGCCAGCAGCCAGACGGGTTTGGCCAACGTCCTGACTTTC. It specifies CASSQTGLANVLTF.

V usage is TRBV28 and J usage is TRBJ2-7; D may be TRBD2 (6 bases). The CDR3 sequence is 15 residues long. V was cut by 4 bases and J by 4 bases, with 17 bases left in between. The germline gives CDR1 MDHEN, CDR2 SYDVKM. Here the CDR3 DNA reads TGTGCCAGCAGTTCGTCTCAGGTGGGGGGATACGAGCAGTACTTC. It translates to CASSSSQVGGYEQYF.

V is TRBV2 and J is TRBJ1-3; D unclear. V was cut by 7 bases and J by 0 bases, with 19 bases left in between. The germline V gene encodes CDR1 SNHLY and CDR2 FYNNEI. This CDR3 comprises 17 residues. The CDR3 DNA sequence: TGTGCCAGCAAATTCGAATCCAGGACCGACTCTGGAAACACCATATATTTT. It encodes CASKFESRTDSGNTIYF.

This clone was recorded once. The genes are TRBV28 and TRBJ1-2; unclear D gene. The CDR3 extends over 12 amino acids. Germline V lookup: CDR1 MDHEN, CDR2 SYDVKM. The V end lost 6 bases, the J end lost 8 bases, and 13 bases lay between the germline ends. CDR3: CASRPEPQGYTF. Written as DNA, the CDR3 is TGTGCCAGCAGGCCCGAGCCCCAAGGCTACACCTTC.

This clone is a singleton in its sample. This rearrangement joins TRBV27 to TRBJ2-7, with unresolved D. Per the germline V gene, CDR1 is MNHEY and CDR2 is SMNVEV (reference sequence). The CDR3 contains 17 residues. Trimming left V 0 bases short and J 2 bases short, with 17 bases between. For the CDR3, the DNA is TGTGCCAGCAGTTTATCCCTCGGCAGGCAGCCGGCCTACGAGCAGTACTTC. It translates to CASSLSLGRQPAYEQYF.

The chain carries TRBV12-3 or TRBV12-4 and TRBJ2-7, with D tentatively TRBD1 or TRBD2 (5 bases each). Trimming stripped 4 bases from V and 6 bases from J, with 13 bases between. The CDR3 length is 13 residues. CDR3 in DNA: TGTGCCAGCAGTTCAATGGGGGTTGGCGAGCAGTACTTC. Amino acid sequence: CASSSMGVGEQYF.

This clone has only one observation. The DNA for the CDR3 is TGTGCCAGCAGCTTACAAAATGAGCAGTTCTTC. Its protein is CASSLQNEQFF. V is TRBV7-3 and J is TRBJ2-1; D gene ambiguous. Germline V gives CDR1 SGHTA, CDR2 FQGTGA. V was trimmed by 2 bases and J by 7 bases, leaving 3 bases between them. The CDR3 sequence is 11 residues long.

The rearrangement uses TRBV13 and TRBJ2-7, with 7 positions matching TRBD2. The ends lost 3 bases at V and 6 bases at J; junction bases unmatched: 5. Germline V gene sequence: CDR1 PRHDT, CDR2 FYEKMQ (reference sequence). The CDR3 has 13 amino acids. CDR3 nucleotides: TGTGCCAGCAGCTTCGGGAGGTCTATCGAGCAGTACTTC. This sequence encodes CASSFGRSIEQYF.

This clone was detected only once. J is TRBJ1-2 and V is TRBV9; a possible D gene is TRBD1 (5 bases). Germline CDR1 reads SGDLS; CDR2 reads YYNGEE. This CDR3 is built from 14 residues. Trimming took 4 bases from V and 4 from J, leaving 14 bases between them. The CDR3 protein is CASSPRGGSYGYTF. CDR3 DNA sequence: TGTGCCAGCAGCCCACGCGGGGGGAGCTATGGCTACACCTTC.

The V gene is TRBV24-1, the J gene TRBJ2-1, with D perhaps TRBD1 (5 bases). The CDR3 contains 15 residues. Trimming left V 4 bases short and J 2 bases short, with 11 bases between. From germline, CDR1 is KGHDR and CDR2 SFDVKD. CDR3 residues: CATSEGQGTYNEQFF. CDR3 sequence (DNA): TGTGCCACCAGTGAAGGGCAGGGAACCTACAATGAGCAGTTCTTC.

The chain links TRBV9 to TRBJ1-1; D is uncertain. Trimming left V 2 bases short and J 1 base short, with 6 bases between. The V gene's germline CDR1 is SGDLS and CDR2 YYNGEE. This CDR3 region has 13 residues. The CDR3 loop is CASSVNSNTEAFF. CDR3 nucleotides: TGTGCCAGCAGCGTGAATTCGAACACTGAAGCTTTCTTT.

This chain links TRBV12-5 with TRBJ2-1; a weak D match, TRBD2 (6 bases). The CDR3 consists of 16 residues. Germline V lookup: CDR1 LGHNT, CDR2 FRNRAP. V lost 0 bases, J lost 5 bases, and 14 bases lay in between. CDR3 protein: CASGLVLGRENNEQFF. The CDR3 DNA sequence: TGTGCTAGTGGTTTGGTACTTGGTCGGGAGAACAATGAGCAGTTCTTC.

This sequence joins TRBV7-9 and TRBJ1-5, with 7 bases matching TRBD1. From germline, CDR1 is SEHNR and CDR2 FQNEAQ (reference sequence). The CDR3 runs to 15 residues. The junction had 7 bases not matched to a gene; V was cut back by 1 base and J by 7 bases. The CDR3 bases are TGTGCCAGCAGCTTAGGCGCAGGGGGAACCCAGCCCCAGCATTTT. Protein sequence: CASSLGAGGTQPQHF.

J is TRBJ1-2 and V is TRBV15; D gene uncertain. Germline-derived CDR1 and CDR2 are LNHNV and YYDKDF (reference sequence). The CDR3 contains 13 residues. V dropped 1 base and J dropped 2 bases, with 5 bases sitting between them. DNA of the CDR3: TGTGCCACCAGCAGAGTACAGAACTATGGCTACACCTTC. As protein: CATSRVQNYGYTF.

V and J are TRBV27 and TRBJ2-2; 8 nucleotides line up with TRBD2. CDR1 MNHEY and CDR2 SMNVEV come from the germline V gene (reference sequence). V was clipped by 4 bases and J by 2 bases; unmatched bases: 6. This CDR3 is built from 16 residues. The chain's CDR3 is CASSSVAGLNTGELFF. The CDR3 DNA reads TGTGCCAGCAGTTCTGTAGCGGGATTAAACACCGGGGAGCTGTTTTTT.

The count of this clone is one. V usage is TRBV3-1 (or the pseudogene TRBV3-2) and J usage is TRBJ1-4; D uncertain. Germline CDR1 reads LGHDT; CDR2 reads YNNKEL (reference sequence). V was trimmed by 4 bases and J by 4 bases, leaving 16 bases between them. The CDR3 runs 16 residues. The CDR3, as DNA: TGTGCCAGCAGCCCTCCGCGTAGTGGCGGTAATGAAAAACTGTTTTTT. Translated, it gives CASSPPRSGGNEKLFF.

This clone was counted a single time. V and J are TRBV24-1 and TRBJ2-3, with 13 bases that match TRBD2. The germline CDR1 and CDR2 sequences are KGHDR and SFDVKD. After removal of 0 bases from V and 2 bases from J, the junction contained 1 base not matched to a gene. The CDR3 totals 17 residues. The CDR3 loop is CATSDLGLAGDTDTQYF. CDR3 bases: TGTGCCACCAGTGATTTGGGACTAGCGGGAGACACAGATACGCAGTATTTT.

In this sample, this clone turned up once. The chain employs TRBV16 and TRBJ1-1; perhaps TRBD1 as D (5 bases). V lost 0 bases and J 1 base, leaving 6 bases between the germline ends. CDR1 and CDR2 (germline): KGHSY, FQNENV. The CDR3 has 14 residues. The CDR3 DNA sequence: TGTGCCAGCAGCCAATCAGGGACGAACACTGAAGCTTTCTTT. Amino acid sequence: CASSQSGTNTEAFF.

The V call is TRBV28, the J call TRBJ1-4; maybe TRBD1 (6 bases). Trimming left V 5 bases short and J 7 bases short, with 11 bases between. This CDR3 spans 13 amino acids. Germline lookup yields CDR1 MDHEN and CDR2 SYDVKM. The CDR3 loop reads CASSGQLLEKLFF. CDR3 coding DNA: TGTGCCAGCAGTGGACAGCTTCTTGAAAAACTGTTTTTT.